This T cell receptor (beta chain) comes out of a study of naive and memory T cell subsets. The beta constant-region primer was an equimolar mix of two oligonucleotides covering TRBC1 and TRBC2. Nested alpha and beta constant-region primers with the SP2 primer drove four PCR rounds on ligated cDNA. TCRdb ran MiXCR on the UMI-ligation and nested PCR reads and lists one entry per CDR3 protein. In the table there are 95,000 to 150,000 distinct CDR3 sequences, around a third of which are singletons. CDR1 DFQATT and CDR2 SNEGSKA come from the germline V gene (reference sequence). The CDR3 sequence is 13 residues long. V was pared by 3 bases and J by 2 bases, with 10 bases between.

The sequenced material came from central memory CD4+ T cells from blood. The chain is built from TRBV20-1 and TRBJ1-2; no clear D gene. The receptor was derived from a human donor in good health. The CDR3 DNA sequence: TGCAGTGCTAGCGTCAGTGGAAACTATGGCTACACCTTC. It is translated as CSASVSGNYGYTF.